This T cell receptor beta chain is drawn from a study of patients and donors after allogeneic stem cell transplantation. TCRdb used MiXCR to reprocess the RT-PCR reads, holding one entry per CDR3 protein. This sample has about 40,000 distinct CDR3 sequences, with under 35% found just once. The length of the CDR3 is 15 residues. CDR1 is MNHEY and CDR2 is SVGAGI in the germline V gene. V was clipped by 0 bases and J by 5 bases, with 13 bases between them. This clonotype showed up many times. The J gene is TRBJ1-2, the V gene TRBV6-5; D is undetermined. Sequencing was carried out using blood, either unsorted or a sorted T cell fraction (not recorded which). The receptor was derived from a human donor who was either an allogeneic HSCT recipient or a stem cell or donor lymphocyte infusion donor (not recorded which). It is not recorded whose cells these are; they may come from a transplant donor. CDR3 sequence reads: CASSYSTPRLYGYTF. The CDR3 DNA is TGTGCCAGCAGTTACTCGACCCCCCGCTTGTATGGCTACACCTTC.